This section outlines one T cell receptor beta chain sequence together with its context. Within the sample, other DNA sequences also encode this same CDR3. Germline CDR1 reads MNHEY; CDR2 reads SVGAGI. V was trimmed by 3 bases and J by 4 bases, leaving 10 bases between them. This CDR3 comprises 14 residues. The data stem from a study of blood T cell repertoires in COVID-19. All recovered Cohort 3 donors got two negative PCRs, got clearance, or saw symptom resolution. TCRdb keeps only in-frame clones here, not all; method: immunoSEQ multiplex PCR. In the table there are approximately 230,000 clones, 85% to 95% of which are singletons.

This sequence originates from a woman under 30 who had recovered from COVID-19. Sequenced: PBMCs or T cells enriched from blood (not recorded which). The V call is TRBV6-5, the J call TRBJ1-3; D is possibly TRBD1 (5 bases). The CDR3 loop reads CASSYGTGGNTIYF. CDR3 nucleotide sequence: TGTGCCAGCAGTTATGGGACTGGAGGAAACACCATATATTTT.